The 22 T cell receptor beta chains presented below share a single source sample, sequenced in a study of OX40 agonist ivuxolimab in advanced cancers. TCRdb's table, derived via immunoSEQ multiplex PCR, lists solely in-frame clones and lacks some. Here the sample spans 68,000 or so clones, roughly 80% being singletons. This specimen consisted of CD4+ or CD8+ T cells sorted from blood, obtained in a trial of the OX40 agonist ivuxolimab. These TCRs come from an adult with an advanced solid tumor such as melanoma, head and neck, liver or kidney cancer.

This clone was recorded once. The CDR3 loop reads CASSEGGIGGYTF. The CDR3 region has the DNA TGTGCCAGCAGTGAAGGGGGGATCGGTGGCTACACCTTC. The chain uses TRBV2 and TRBJ1-2; perhaps TRBD1 as D (5 bases). The CDR3 runs to 13 residues. V gave up 1 base and J gave up 7 bases, with 10 bases separating them. Germline V gives CDR1 SNHLY, CDR2 FYNNEI. Variable domain in full (rest from reference TRBV2 and TRBJ1-2): EPEVTQTPSHQVTQMGQEVILRCVPISNHLYFYWYRQILGQKVEFLVSFYNNEISEKSEIFDDQFSVERPDGSNFTLKIRSTKLEDSAMYFCASSEGGIGGYTFGSGTRLTVV.

This clone came up a few times. This chain links TRBV19 with TRBJ1-5, with a weak D call TRBD1 (6 bases). The V end lost 4 bases, the J end lost 6 bases, and 13 bases lay between the germline ends. The CDR3 consists of 14 residues. Germline V gene data show CDR1 as LNHDA and CDR2 as SQIVND (reference sequence). CDR3 nucleotides: TGTGCCAGTAGTAGGGTAGGGGGGGTTCAGCCCCAGCATTTT. It translates to CASSRVGGVQPQHF.

Concerning this clone itself: One junction end does not reproduce the germline sequence, and a read error may be involved. V gene TRBV27 combines with J gene TRBJ2-4, with 9 bases matching TRBD1. The CDR3 consists of 13 residues. CDR1 is MNHEY and CDR2 is SMNVEV in the germline V gene (reference sequence). The CDR3, as DNA: TGTGCCAGCAGTCTATACGGACAGGGGATCCTGAACTTC. This gives the protein CASSLYGQGILNF.

This chain joins TRBV5-1 and TRBJ2-3, with D unclear. The CDR3 runs to 15 residues. V lost 3 bases and J lost 2, with 13 bases in between. CDR1 and CDR2 from the germline V gene are SGHRS and YFSETQ. The CDR3 reads CASSSPLGYTDTQYF. In nucleotides, the CDR3 is TGCGCCAGCAGCTCCCCCCTGGGGTACACAGATACGCAGTATTTT.

The chain carries TRBV5-1 and TRBJ2-3; 10 positions agree with TRBD2. Germline CDR1 and CDR2: SGHRS and YFSETQ. CDR3 length: 16 amino acids. J was trimmed by 4 bases and V by 0 bases; bases with no gene match: 5. The CDR3 sequence: CASSLVSGLAADTQYF. CDR3 nucleotide sequence: TGCGCCAGCAGCTTGGTGTCCGGACTAGCGGCAGATACGCAGTATTTT.

This chain links TRBV6-6 with TRBJ1-1; D is possibly TRBD1 (5 bases). Trimming cost V 4 bases and J 4 bases, with 10 bases left between them. Germline V lookup: CDR1 MNHNY, CDR2 SVGAGI (reference sequence). The CDR3 loop spans 13 amino acids. The chain's CDR3 is CASSWGEGTEAFF. The CDR3 DNA sequence: TGTGCCAGCAGTTGGGGGGAAGGCACTGAAGCTTTCTTT.

This chain connects TRBV5-6 to TRBJ2-7, with 8 bases matching TRBD2. Per the germline V gene, CDR1 is SGHDT and CDR2 is YYEEEE. The V and J ends lost 2 bases and 3 bases, in that order; junction bases with no gene match: 7. This CDR3 is built from 15 residues. DNA of the CDR3: TGTGCCAGCAGCTTCGGTCTAGCGGGTTTCTACGAGCAGTACGTC. The encoded protein is CASSFGLAGFYEQYV.

This clone occurred a few times. This sequence joins TRBV11-3 and TRBJ2-1, with D perhaps TRBD1 (5 bases). The V gene lost 3 bases and the J gene lost 6 bases, with 15 bases spanning the gap. The germline V gene encodes CDR1 SGHNT and CDR2 YENEEA. The CDR3 extends over 15 amino acids. This CDR3 reads CASSFEAGGANEQFF. The CDR3 DNA reads TGTGCCAGCAGCTTTGAGGCCGGTGGGGCCAATGAGCAGTTCTTC.

The chain links TRBV10-3 to TRBJ1-5; D is unresolved. The V gene lost 10 bases and the J gene lost 9 bases, with 16 bases spanning the gap. This CDR3 is 12 amino acids long. Germline V gene sequence: CDR1 ENHRY, CDR2 SYGVKD. The CDR3 DNA sequence: TGTGCCACCCGGTCAGCAGATGGGCCCCAGCATTTT. Protein: CATRSADGPQHF.

The genes are TRBV5-4 and TRBJ1-6; no clear D gene. V lost 2 bases and J 0 bases, leaving 6 bases between the germline ends. The length of the CDR3 is 15 residues. CDR1 is SGHNT, CDR2 YYREEE, per germline (reference sequence). For the CDR3, the DNA is TGTGCCAGCAGCTTAAAACGCTCCTATAATTCACCCCTCCACTTT. It encodes CASSLKRSYNSPLHF.

This clone was seen a single time. The chain recombines TRBV7-9 with TRBJ2-1, with 11 bases that match TRBD2. This CDR3 region has 18 residues. From germline, CDR1 is SEHNR and CDR2 FQNEAQ (reference sequence). V was clipped by 4 bases and J by 0 bases; unmatched bases: 8. For the CDR3, the DNA is TGTGCCAGCAGCTCGATTGGGACTAGCGGAAACTCCTACAATGAGCAGTTCTTC. Translated, it gives CASSSIGTSGNSYNEQFF.

In its sample, this clone was seen once. The CDR3 region is CASSPMRSEPDTQYF. In nucleotides, the CDR3 is TGTGCCAGCTCACCTATGAGATCTGAACCAGATACGCAGTATTTT. The rearrangement links TRBV18 to TRBJ2-3, with no clear D. The V and J ends lost 3 bases and 4 bases respectively, with 14 bases between them. Germline CDR1 is KGHSH and CDR2 is LQKENI. The CDR3 totals 15 residues.

The chain joins TRBV7-8 to TRBJ2-7; 7 nucleotides line up with TRBD1. Losses at the gene ends were 5 bases for V and 0 bases for J; bases not matched to a gene: 7. Germline CDR1 is SGHVS and CDR2 is FQNEAQ. The CDR3 loop spans 15 amino acids. CDR3 loop: CASSLATGSSYEQYV. CDR3 coding DNA: TGTGCCAGCAGCCTCGCGACAGGGAGCTCCTACGAGCAGTACGTC.

J is TRBJ2-5 and V is TRBV9; TRBD2 agrees at 9 bases. Looked up from germline, CDR1 is SGDLS and CDR2 is YYNGEE. The V gene end was trimmed by 3 bases and the J gene end by 4 bases; junction bases not matched to a gene: 16. The CDR3 runs to 18 residues. The CDR3 here is CASSGGPRSSGSLETQYF. Here the CDR3 DNA reads TGTGCCAGCAGCGGCGGCCCCCGGAGTAGCGGGAGTCTAGAGACCCAGTACTTC.

With respect to this clone: One end of the junction fails to match germline, which may point to a read error. The chain joins TRBV7-6 to TRBJ1-3, with D perhaps matching TRBD1 (5 bases). Germline loops: CDR1 SGHVS, CDR2 FNYEAQ. The CDR3 runs 17 residues. CDR3 amino acids: CASSLAVPGESRNTIYF. CDR3 DNA sequence: TGTGCCAGCAGCCTAGCCGTGCCGGGGGAGAGCAGAAACACCATATATTTT.

The genes are TRBV21-1 and TRBJ2-7; no DNA check was done on the table's D call, TRBD2. TRBV21-1 is recorded as a pseudogene. CDR3 length equals 21 residues. The CDR3 is CASSRKTIGTSGRARWYEQYF. The CDR3 DNA reads as TGTGCCAGCAGCAGAAAAACCATCGGGACTAGCGGGAGGGCCCGTTGGTACGAGCAGTACTTC.

This chain uses TRBV5-1 with TRBJ2-3; D remains unclear. The germline CDR1 and CDR2 sequences are SGHRS and YFSETQ. V dropped 0 bases and J dropped 2 bases, with 7 bases sitting between them. The CDR3 totals 14 residues. The CDR3 nucleotides are TGCGCCAGCAGCTTGGCTACACCCACAGATACGCAGTATTTT. It specifies CASSLATPTDTQYF.

This rearrangement joins TRBV4-2 to TRBJ1-5; unclear D gene. CDR3 size: 13 residues. Looked up from germline, CDR1 is LGHNA and CDR2 is YNFKEQ. With 0 bases removed from V and 7 bases from J, the gap between germline ends came to 7 bases. This chain's CDR3 is CASSQDMLQPQHF. CDR3 nucleotides: TGTGCCAGCAGCCAAGATATGTTGCAGCCCCAGCATTTT.

J is TRBJ2-3 and V is TRBV5-1; 10 bases line up with TRBD2. Trimming cost V 0 bases and J 2 bases; bases outside gene matches: 3. Germline CDR1 reads SGHRS; CDR2 reads YFSETQ. The CDR3 has 16 residues. The CDR3 nucleotides are TGCGCCAGCAGCTTGGGCCTAGCGGGGGACACAGATACGCAGTATTTT. Translating gives CASSLGLAGDTDTQYF.

With regard to this clone: The CDR3 ends on some other residue instead of the conserved phenylalanine or tryptophan, so this is likely a read error. No DNA is shown, since the ends of the CDR3 on it are uncertain; the CDR3 is the one TCRdb lists. The CDR3 loop is CASSDLRALTV. V and J are TRBV6-1 and TRBJ1-1. The V gene's germline CDR1 is MNHNS and CDR2 SASEGT. The CDR3 length is 11 residues, termini included.

The chain uses TRBV20-1 and TRBJ2-7; 10 positions agree with TRBD1. Germline CDR1 and CDR2: DFQATT and SNEGSKA (reference sequence). The CDR3 is 11 residues long. CDR3 loop: CRATGGDEQYF. CDR3 in DNA: TGCAGGGCGACAGGGGGCGACGAGCAGTACTTC.

The chain employs TRBV5-1 and TRBJ2-7, with 8 positions matching TRBD2. CDR1 is SGHRS and CDR2 is YFSETQ in the germline V gene. V trimming: 0 bases; J trimming: 6 bases; junction bases outside the gene matches: 11. The length of the CDR3 is 16 residues. The CDR3 bases are TGCGCCAGCAGCTTGGTACGTTTAGCGGGGAAACCCGAGCAGTACGTC. This codes for CASSLVRLAGKPEQYV.